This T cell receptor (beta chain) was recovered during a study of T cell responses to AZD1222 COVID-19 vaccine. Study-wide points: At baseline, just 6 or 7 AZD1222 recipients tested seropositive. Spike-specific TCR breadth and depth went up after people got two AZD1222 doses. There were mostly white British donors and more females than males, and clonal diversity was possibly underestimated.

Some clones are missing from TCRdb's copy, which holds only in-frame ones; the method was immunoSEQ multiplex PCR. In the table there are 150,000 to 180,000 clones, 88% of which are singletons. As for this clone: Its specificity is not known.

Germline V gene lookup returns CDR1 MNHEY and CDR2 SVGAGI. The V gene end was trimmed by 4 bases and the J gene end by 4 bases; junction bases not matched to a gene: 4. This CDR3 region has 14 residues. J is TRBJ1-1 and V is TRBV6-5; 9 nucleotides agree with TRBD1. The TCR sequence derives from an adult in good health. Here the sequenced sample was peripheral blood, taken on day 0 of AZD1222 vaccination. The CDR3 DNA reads TGTGCCAGCAGTTGGGACAGGGTGGGCACTGAAGCTTTCTTT. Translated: CASSWDRVGTEAFF.